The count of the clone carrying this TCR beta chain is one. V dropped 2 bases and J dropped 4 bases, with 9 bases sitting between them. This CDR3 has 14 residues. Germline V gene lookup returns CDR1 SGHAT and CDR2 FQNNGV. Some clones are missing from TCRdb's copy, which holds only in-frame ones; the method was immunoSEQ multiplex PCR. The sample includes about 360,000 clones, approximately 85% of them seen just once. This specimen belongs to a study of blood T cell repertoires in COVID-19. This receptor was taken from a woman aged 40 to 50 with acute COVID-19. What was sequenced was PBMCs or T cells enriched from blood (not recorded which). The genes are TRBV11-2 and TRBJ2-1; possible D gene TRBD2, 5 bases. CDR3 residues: CASSLPGGYNEQFF. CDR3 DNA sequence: TGTGCCAGCAGCTTACCCGGCGGGTACAATGAGCAGTTCTTC.